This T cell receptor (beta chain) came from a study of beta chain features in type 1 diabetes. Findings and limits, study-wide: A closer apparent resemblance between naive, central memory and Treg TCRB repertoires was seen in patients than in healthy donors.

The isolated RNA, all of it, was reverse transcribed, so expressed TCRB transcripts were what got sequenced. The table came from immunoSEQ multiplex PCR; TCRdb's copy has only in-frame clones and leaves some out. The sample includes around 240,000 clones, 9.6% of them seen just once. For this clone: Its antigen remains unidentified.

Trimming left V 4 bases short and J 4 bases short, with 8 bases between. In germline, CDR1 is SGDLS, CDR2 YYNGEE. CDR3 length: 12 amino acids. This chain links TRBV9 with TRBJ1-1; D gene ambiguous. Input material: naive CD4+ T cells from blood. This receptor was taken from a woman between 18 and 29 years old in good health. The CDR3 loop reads CASSSPGTEAFF. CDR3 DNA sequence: TGTGCCAGCAGCTCCCCCGGCACTGAAGCTTTCTTT.